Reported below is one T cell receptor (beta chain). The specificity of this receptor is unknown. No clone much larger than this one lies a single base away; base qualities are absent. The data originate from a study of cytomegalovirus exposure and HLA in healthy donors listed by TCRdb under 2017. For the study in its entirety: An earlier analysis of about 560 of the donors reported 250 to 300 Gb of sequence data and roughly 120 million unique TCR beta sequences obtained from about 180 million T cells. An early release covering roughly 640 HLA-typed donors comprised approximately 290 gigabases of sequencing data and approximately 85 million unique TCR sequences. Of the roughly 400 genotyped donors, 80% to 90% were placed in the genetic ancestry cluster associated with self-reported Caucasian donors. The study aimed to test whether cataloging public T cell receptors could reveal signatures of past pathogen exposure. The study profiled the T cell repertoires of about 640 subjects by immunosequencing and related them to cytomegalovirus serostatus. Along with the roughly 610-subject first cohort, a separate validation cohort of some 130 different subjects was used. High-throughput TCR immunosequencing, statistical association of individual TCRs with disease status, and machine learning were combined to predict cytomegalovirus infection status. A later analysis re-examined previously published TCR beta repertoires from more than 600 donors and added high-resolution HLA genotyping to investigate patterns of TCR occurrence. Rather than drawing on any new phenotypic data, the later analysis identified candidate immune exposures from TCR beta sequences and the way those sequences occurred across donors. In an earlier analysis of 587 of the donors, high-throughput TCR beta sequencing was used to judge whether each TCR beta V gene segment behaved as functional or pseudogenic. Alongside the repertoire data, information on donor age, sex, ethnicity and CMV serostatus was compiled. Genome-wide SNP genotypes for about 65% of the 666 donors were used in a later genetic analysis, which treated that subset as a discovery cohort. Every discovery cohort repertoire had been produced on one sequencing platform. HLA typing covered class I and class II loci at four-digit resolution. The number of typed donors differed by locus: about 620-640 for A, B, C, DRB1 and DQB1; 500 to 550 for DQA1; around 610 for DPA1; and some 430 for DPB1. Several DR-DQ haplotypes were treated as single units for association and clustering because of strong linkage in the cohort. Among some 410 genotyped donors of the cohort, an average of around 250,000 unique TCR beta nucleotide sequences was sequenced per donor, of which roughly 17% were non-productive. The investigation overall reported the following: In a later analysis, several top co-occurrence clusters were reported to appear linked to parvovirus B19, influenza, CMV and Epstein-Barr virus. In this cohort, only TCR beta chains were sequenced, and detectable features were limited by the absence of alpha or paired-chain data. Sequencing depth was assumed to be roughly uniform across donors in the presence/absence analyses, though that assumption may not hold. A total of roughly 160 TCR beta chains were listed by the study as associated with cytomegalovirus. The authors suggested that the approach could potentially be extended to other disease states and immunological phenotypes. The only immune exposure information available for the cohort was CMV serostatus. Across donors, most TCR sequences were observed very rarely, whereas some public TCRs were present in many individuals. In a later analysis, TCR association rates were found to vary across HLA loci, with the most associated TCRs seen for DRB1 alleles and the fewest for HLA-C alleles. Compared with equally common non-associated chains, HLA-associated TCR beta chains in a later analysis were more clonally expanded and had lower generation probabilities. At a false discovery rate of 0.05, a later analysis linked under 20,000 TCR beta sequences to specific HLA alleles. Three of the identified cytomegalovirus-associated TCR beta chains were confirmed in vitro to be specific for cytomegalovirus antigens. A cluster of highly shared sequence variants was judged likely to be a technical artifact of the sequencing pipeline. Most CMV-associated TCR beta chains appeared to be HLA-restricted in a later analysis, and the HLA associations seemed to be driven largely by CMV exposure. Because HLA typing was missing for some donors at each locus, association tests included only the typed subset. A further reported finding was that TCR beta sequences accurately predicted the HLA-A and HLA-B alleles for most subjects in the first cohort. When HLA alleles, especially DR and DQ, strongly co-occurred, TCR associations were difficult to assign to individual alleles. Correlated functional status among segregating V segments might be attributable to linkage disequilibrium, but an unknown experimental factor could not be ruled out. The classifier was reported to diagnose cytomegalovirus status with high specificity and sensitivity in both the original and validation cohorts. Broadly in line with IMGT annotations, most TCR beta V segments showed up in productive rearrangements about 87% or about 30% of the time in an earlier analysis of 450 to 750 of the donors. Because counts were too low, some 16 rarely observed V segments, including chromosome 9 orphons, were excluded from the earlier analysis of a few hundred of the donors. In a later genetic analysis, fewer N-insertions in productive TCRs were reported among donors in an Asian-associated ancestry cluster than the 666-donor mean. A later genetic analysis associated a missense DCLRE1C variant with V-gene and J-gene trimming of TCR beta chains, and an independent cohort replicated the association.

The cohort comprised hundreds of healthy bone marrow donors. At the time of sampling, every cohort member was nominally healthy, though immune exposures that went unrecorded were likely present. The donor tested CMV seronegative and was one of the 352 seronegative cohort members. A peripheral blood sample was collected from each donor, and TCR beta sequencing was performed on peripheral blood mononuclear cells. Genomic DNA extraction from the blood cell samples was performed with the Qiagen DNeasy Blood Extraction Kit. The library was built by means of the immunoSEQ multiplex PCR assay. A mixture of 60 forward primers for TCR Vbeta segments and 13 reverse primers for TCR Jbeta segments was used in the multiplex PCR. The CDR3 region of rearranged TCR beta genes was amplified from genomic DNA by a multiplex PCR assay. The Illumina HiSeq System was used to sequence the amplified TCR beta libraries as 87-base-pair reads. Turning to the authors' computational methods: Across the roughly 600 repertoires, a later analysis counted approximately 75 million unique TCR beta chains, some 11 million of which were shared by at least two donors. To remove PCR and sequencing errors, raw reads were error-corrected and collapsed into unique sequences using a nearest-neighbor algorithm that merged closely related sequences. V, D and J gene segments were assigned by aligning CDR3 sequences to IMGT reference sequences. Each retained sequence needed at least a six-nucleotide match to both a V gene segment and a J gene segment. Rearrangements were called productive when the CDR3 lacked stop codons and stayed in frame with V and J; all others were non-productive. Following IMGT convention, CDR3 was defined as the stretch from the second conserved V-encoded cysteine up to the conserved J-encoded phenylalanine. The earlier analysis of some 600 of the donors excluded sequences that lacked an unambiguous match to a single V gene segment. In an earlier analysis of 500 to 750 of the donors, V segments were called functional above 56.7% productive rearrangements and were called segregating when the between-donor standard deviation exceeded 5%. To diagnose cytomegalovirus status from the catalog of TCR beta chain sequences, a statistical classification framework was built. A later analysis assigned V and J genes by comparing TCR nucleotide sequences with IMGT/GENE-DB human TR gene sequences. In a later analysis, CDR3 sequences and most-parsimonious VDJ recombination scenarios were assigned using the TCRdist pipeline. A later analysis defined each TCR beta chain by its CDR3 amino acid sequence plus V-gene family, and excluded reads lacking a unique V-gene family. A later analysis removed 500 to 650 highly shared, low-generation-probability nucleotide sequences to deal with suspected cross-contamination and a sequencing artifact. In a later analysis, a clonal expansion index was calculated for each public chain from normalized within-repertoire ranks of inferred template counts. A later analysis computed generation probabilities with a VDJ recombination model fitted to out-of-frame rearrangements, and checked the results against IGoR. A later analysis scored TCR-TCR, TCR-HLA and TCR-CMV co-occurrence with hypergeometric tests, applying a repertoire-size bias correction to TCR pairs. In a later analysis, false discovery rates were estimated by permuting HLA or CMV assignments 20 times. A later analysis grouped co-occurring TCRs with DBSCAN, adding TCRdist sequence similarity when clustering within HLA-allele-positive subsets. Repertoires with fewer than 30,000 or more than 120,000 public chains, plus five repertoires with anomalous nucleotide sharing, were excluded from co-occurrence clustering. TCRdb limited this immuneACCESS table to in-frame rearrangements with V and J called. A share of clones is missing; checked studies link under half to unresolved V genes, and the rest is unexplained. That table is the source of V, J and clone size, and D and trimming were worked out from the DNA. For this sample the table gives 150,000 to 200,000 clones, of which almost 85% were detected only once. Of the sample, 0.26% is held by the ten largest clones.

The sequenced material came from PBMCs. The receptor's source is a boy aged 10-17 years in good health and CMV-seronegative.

The CDR3: CAISVSGVEASPLHF. Here is the DNA: TGTGCCATCAGTGTTTCAGGGGTAGAGGCTTCACCCCTCCACTTT. Here the chain combines TRBV10-3 and TRBJ1-6, and perhaps TRBD1 as D gene, on 6 matching bases. Trimming removed 4 bases from V and 9 bases from J, leaving 16 bases between the germline ends. The CDR3 runs 15 amino acids, cysteine and phenylalanine included. Of all the DNA, just the CDR3 is kept, 45 bases in frame from base 1. Sequences ENHRY (CDR1) and SYGVKD (CDR2) are obtained from the germline V gene.